Below, 18 T cell receptor beta chains from the same sample are listed, as sequenced in a study of spatial heterogeneity in lung cancer. TCRdb independently ran MiXCR on the 5' RACE reads; one entry per CDR3 protein. The sample consists of 17,000 or so distinct CDR3 sequences, over 20% of them appearing once. The time point here: sample taken at primary tumor resection. No cells were sorted before sequencing. The whole RNA sequenced was extracted from tumor, nontumor lung or frozen PBMC. Sample: PBMCs, taken at surgery. The receptor set was obtained from a female donor with early-stage non-small cell lung cancer.

In its sample, this clonotype was seen many times. The rearrangement joins TRBV9 to TRBJ2-7, with TRBD1 as a possible D gene (8 bases). The CDR3 consists of 15 residues. CDR1 and CDR2 from the germline V gene are SGDLS and YYNGEE. Trimming left V 4 bases short and J 6 bases short, with 20 bases between. The CDR3 bases are TGTGCCAGCAGCCCCGAATCGACAGGGGAGGGCGAGCAGTACTTC. Encoded protein: CASSPESTGEGEQYF.

In regard to this clonotype: The CDR3 ends on some other residue instead of the conserved phenylalanine or tryptophan, so this is likely a read error. The V gene is TRBV6-5, the J gene TRBJ2-2, with 9 bases identical to TRBD1. The CDR3 extends over 14 amino acids. Germline CDR1 and CDR2: MNHEY and SVGAGI. The junction had 7 bases not matched to a gene; V was cut back by 8 bases and J by 6 bases. In DNA, the CDR3 is TGTGCCAGCGAGATGGGACAGGGATCCGGGGAGCTGTTTCTT. Its translation is CASEMGQGSGELFL.

The table lists this clonotype with many counts. V and J are TRBV11-2 and TRBJ2-7, with 11 bases matching TRBD2. CDR1 is SGHAT, CDR2 FQNNGV, per germline. Trimming took 6 bases from V and 0 from J; bases not matched to a gene: 4. The CDR3 has 15 residues. The CDR3 is CASRPTSGTSYEQYF. In DNA form, the CDR3 reads TGTGCCAGCAGACCGACTAGCGGGACCTCCTACGAGCAGTACTTC.

At least ten counts were recorded for this clonotype. The chain carries TRBV25-1 and TRBJ2-6; D remains ambiguous. The CDR3 has 13 residues. V lost 6 bases to trimming and J lost 2 bases, with 5 bases between them. CDR1 and CDR2 from the germline V gene are MGHDK and SYGVNS. The CDR3 DNA follows: TGTGCCAGCAGAGGGACTGGGGCCAACGTCCTGACTTTC. Translation: CASRGTGANVLTF. The variable domain in full, with the rest retrieved from reference TRBV25-1 and TRBJ2-6, is EADIYQTPRYLVIGTGKKITLECSQTMGHDKMYWYQQDPGMELHLIHYSYGVNSTEKGDLSSESTVSRIRTEHFPLTLESARPSHTSQYLCASRGTGANVLTFGAGSRLTVL.

There are many counts of this clonotype. The chain recombines TRBV10-3 with TRBJ1-5, with D uncertain. CDR1 is ENHRY and CDR2 is SYGVKD in the germline V gene. This CDR3 has 13 amino acids. The V end was cut by 7 bases, the J end by 0 bases, with 7 bases between. As DNA, the CDR3 is TGTGCCATCACTGTCGATAGCAATCAGCCCCAGCATTTT. Its translation: CAITVDSNQPQHF.

This clonotype was seen ten or more times. This sequence joins TRBV24-1 and TRBJ2-5; 11 bases match TRBD1. V gave up 3 bases and J gave up 5 bases; unmatched junction bases: 10. Per germline, CDR1 KGHDR and CDR2 SFDVKD. The length of the CDR3 is 17 residues. CDR3 loop: CATSDPPGQGVRETQYF. In nucleotides, the CDR3 is TGTGCCACCAGTGATCCGCCGGGACAGGGGGTTCGGGAGACCCAGTACTTC.

This clonotype was detected many times. Sequence at one end of the junction differs from germline and may be a read error. This chain joins TRBV20-1 and TRBJ1-3; TRBD1 matches at 7 bases. The CDR3 sequence is 20 residues long. Germline CDR1 DFQATT, CDR2 SNEGSKA (reference sequence). The CDR3 reads CSARATMGETGSFSENTIYF. The CDR3, as DNA: TGCAGTGCTAGAGCCACCATGGGGGAGACAGGGAGTTTCTCTGAAAACACCATATATTTT.

This clonotype has ten or more counts. The chain couples TRBV5-1 to TRBJ1-6; 7 bases line up with TRBD1. The germline gives CDR1 SGHRS, CDR2 YFSETQ. The CDR3 loop spans 14 amino acids. Trimming cost V 4 bases and J 8 bases; bases outside gene matches: 6. CDR3 in DNA: TGCGCCAGCAGCCCTGGACAGGCCGATTCACCCCTCCACTTT. This encodes CASSPGQADSPLHF.

This clonotype was observed many times. The J gene is TRBJ2-7, the V gene TRBV12-5, with no clear D. V was pared by 7 bases and J by 0 bases, with 13 bases between. This CDR3 has 14 amino acids. Germline V gene data show CDR1 as LGHNT and CDR2 as FRNRAP. The CDR3 spells CASALDSPSYEQYF. CDR3 bases: TGTGCTAGTGCCCTAGACTCGCCCTCCTACGAGCAGTACTTC. Together with reference TRBV12-5 and TRBJ2-7, the CDR3 gives the full variable domain: DARVTQTPRHKVTEMGQEVTMRCQPILGHNTVFWYRQTMMQGLELLAYFRNRAPLDDSGMPKDRFSAEMPDATLATLKIQPSEPRDSAVYFCASALDSPSYEQYFGPGTRLTVT.

The chain couples TRBV7-2 to TRBJ2-1; 9 bases match TRBD1. This CDR3 region has 16 residues. With 5 bases clipped from V and 4 bases from J, the junction kept 9 bases outside the gene matches. CDR1 SGHTA and CDR2 FQGNSA come from the germline V gene. The CDR3 region has the DNA TGTGCCAGCAGCACCCAACCGGGACAGGGTTACAATGAGCAGTTCTTC. Amino acids: CASSTQPGQGYNEQFF.

This clonotype was observed at least ten times. V is TRBV28 and J is TRBJ2-5; tentatively, D is TRBD2 (7 bases). V gave up 11 bases and J gave up 7 bases, with 17 bases separating them. Germline V CDR1 and CDR2: MDHEN, SYDVKM. This CDR3 is built from 12 residues. The CDR3 nucleotides are TGTGCCGTGCGGGGGCCCGGCGGGACCCAGTACTTC. Translating gives CAVRGPGGTQYF.

The rearrangement links TRBV4-3 to TRBJ2-5, with TRBD1 identical over 8 bases. Germline CDR1 reads LGHNA; CDR2 reads YSLEER. The J segment lost 0 bases and the V segment lost 1 base, leaving 1 base of the junction unmatched. The CDR3 totals 15 residues. The CDR3 DNA sequence: TGCGCCAGCAGCCAAGGACAGGGGTACCAAGAGACCCAGTACTTC. It translates to CASSQGQGYQETQYF.

This clonotype has a count of ten or more. This chain links TRBV6-2 or TRBV6-3 with TRBJ2-2; 7 bases agree with TRBD1. CDR3 length: 14 amino acids. The germline V gene has CDR1 MNHEY and CDR2 SVGEGT. V shed 8 bases, J shed 0 bases, and the junction held 3 bases outside the gene matches. CDR3 region: CASRGTANTGELFF. CDR3 nucleotides: TGTGCCAGCCGTGGGACAGCGAACACCGGGGAGCTGTTTTTT.

This clonotype is deemed medium-sized. This rearrangement joins TRBV19 to TRBJ2-1; perhaps TRBD1 as D (6 bases). In germline, CDR1 is LNHDA, CDR2 SQIVND (reference sequence). Trimming took 7 bases from V and 3 from J, leaving 13 bases between them. This CDR3 comprises 14 residues. CDR3 sequence (DNA): TGTGCCAGTAAGGCCAGGGGTAGCTACAATGAGCAGTTCTTC. Amino acid sequence: CASKARGSYNEQFF.

This clonotype occurred a few times. The chain is built from TRBV18 and TRBJ2-3; D remains unclear. The CDR3 is made up of 11 amino acids. With 3 bases removed from V and 3 bases from J, the gap between germline ends came to 1 base. The germline gives CDR1 KGHSH, CDR2 LQKENI. DNA for the CDR3: TGTGCCAGCTCACCTACAGATACGCAGTATTTT. Its translation: CASSPTDTQYF.

This chain joins TRBV27 and TRBJ2-5, with unresolved D. This CDR3 is built from 14 residues. Germline assignment: CDR1 MNHEY and CDR2 SMNVEV (reference sequence). V was pared by 6 bases and J by 0 bases, with 11 bases between. This CDR3 is CASSRLNDQETQYF. In nucleotides, the CDR3 is TGTGCCAGCAGCCGCCTAAATGACCAAGAGACCCAGTACTTC.

This clonotype is medium-sized within its sample. The chain recombines TRBV20-1 with TRBJ1-4; D gene ambiguous. Germline values: CDR1 DFQATT, CDR2 SNEGSKA (reference sequence). Trimming took 0 bases from V and 7 from J, leaving 12 bases between them. The CDR3 is made up of 14 amino acids. The CDR3 protein is CSARDEVGVEKLFF. CDR3 nucleotide sequence: TGCAGTGCTAGAGATGAAGTGGGTGTTGAAAAACTGTTTTTT.

This clonotype was counted many times. This chain links TRBV7-9 with TRBJ1-1, with 7 bases that match TRBD1. J was trimmed by 4 bases and V by 6 bases; bases with no gene match: 5. This CDR3 contains 13 residues. Germline lookup yields CDR1 SEHNR and CDR2 FQNEAQ (reference sequence). The CDR3 protein is CASSRDSRTEAFF. CDR3 in DNA: TGTGCCAGCAGTCGGGACAGTCGCACTGAAGCTTTCTTT.